This T cell receptor (beta chain) was sequenced during a study of tumor and adjacent non-tumor tissue in lung cancer. Looking at the study overall: Patients comprised 12 adenocarcinoma, a couple of squamous cell carcinoma and 1 small cell lung cancer. Samples averaged about 3.8 million productive TCRbeta reads each.

No cell sorting was done before RNA was extracted from the tissue. TCRbeta libraries were built with three rounds of nested PCR, modified from ARM-PCR. TCRdb re-derived calls from the multiplex PCR reads in MiXCR, one entry per CDR3 protein. The sample carries 75,000 to 95,000 distinct CDR3 sequences, 55% to 75% recorded once. In the case of this clonotype: The target antigen is unknown. A much larger clone is a single base away; this may be a read error.

Study findings and constraints: Tumor repertoires had a smaller top 100 clone share than normal lung. Tumor tissue had significantly higher TCR diversity than normal lung.

This CDR3 region has 14 residues. Germline V lookup: CDR1 SGHRS, CDR2 YFSETQ. Deletions cut 1 base from V and 5 bases from J, with 12 bases between. This rearrangement joins TRBV5-1 to TRBJ2-5; unclear D gene. The sequencing input was lung tumor tissue. The receptor comes from a woman in her forties with non-small cell lung cancer. The CDR3 nucleotides read TGCGCCAGCAGCTTGTACGGAGTTCGGGAGACCCAGTACTTC. Its protein product is CASSLYGVRETQYF.